This T cell receptor beta chain was captured by sequencing in a study of T-cell reconstitution after alpha-beta-depleted transplantation in children. This clonotype turned up a few times. Preparation of the TCRbeta library involved a method that used unique molecular identifiers. TCRdb re-called the PCR reads with MiXCR, one entry per CDR3 protein. The sample has about 1,000,000 distinct CDR3 sequences, 25% to 30% seen once. The source is a boy younger than two who had a stem cell transplant for SCID, so the T cells may come from the graft donor. The sample here was PBMCs, mostly from graft donor cells, taken 360 days after TCRalphabeta/CD19-depleted stem cell transplant.

CDR3 in amino acids: CASSLAGRVQSYEQYF. DNA for the CDR3: TGCGCCAGCAGCTTGGCGGGCAGGGTTCAATCCTACGAGCAGTACTTC. The rearrangement links TRBV5-1 to TRBJ2-7; D might be TRBD1 (5 bases). This CDR3 is built from 16 residues. In germline, CDR1 is SGHRS, CDR2 YFSETQ. Trimming removed 0 bases at V and 1 base at J, with 14 bases between. The variable domain in full, completed from reference TRBV5-1 and TRBJ2-7, reads KAGVTQTPRYLIKTRGQQVTLSCSPISGHRSVSWYQQTPGQGLQFLFEYFSETQRNKGNFPGRFSGRQFSNSRSEMNVSTLELGDSALYLCASSLAGRVQSYEQYFGPGTRLTVT.